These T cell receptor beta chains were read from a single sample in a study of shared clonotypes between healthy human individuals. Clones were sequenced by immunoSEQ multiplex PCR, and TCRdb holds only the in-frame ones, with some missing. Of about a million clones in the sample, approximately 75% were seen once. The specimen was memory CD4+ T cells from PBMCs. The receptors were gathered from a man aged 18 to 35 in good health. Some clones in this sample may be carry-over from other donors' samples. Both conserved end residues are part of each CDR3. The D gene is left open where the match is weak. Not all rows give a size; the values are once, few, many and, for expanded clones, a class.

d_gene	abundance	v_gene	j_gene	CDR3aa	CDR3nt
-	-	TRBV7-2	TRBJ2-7	CASSLDPGSSYEQYF	TGTGCCAGCAGCTTAGACCCGGGCAGCTCCTACGAGCAGTACTTC
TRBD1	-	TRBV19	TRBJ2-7	CASSVQGASHEQYF	TGTGCCAGTAGCGTACAGGGGGCTTCCCACGAGCAGTACTTC
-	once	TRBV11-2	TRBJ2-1	CASSLVGGRLYNEQFF	TGTGCCAGCAGCTTAGTCGGAGGGAGGCTATACAATGAGCAGTTCTTC
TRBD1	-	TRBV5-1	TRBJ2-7	CASSTRPGQASGQYF	TGCGCCAGCAGCACCCGACCGGGACAGGCGTCCGGGCAGTACTTC
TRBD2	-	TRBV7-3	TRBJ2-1	CASSSPGLARNEQFF	TGTGCCAGCAGCTCACCGGGACTAGCGAGAAATGAGCAGTTCTTC
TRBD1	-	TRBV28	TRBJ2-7	CASSLSQGAKGYEQYF	TGTGCCAGCAGTTTGTCACAGGGGGCTAAAGGGTACGAGCAGTACTTC
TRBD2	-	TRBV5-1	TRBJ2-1	CASSTLAGVNNEQFF	TGCGCCAGCAGCACCTTAGCGGGAGTAAACAATGAGCAGTTCTTC
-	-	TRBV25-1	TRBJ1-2	CASSSTYGGRGVYGYTF	TGTGCCAGCAGCTCAACCTACGGCGGCAGGGGTGTCTATGGCTACACCTTC
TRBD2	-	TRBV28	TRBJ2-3	CASSGTTPTTDTQYF	TGTGCCAGCAGTGGGACTACCCCCACCACAGATACGCAGTATTTT
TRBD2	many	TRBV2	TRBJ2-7	CASTPFRPGTSAPEQYF	TGTGCCAGTACCCCTTTTAGACCCGGGACTAGCGCCCCCGAGCAGTACTTC
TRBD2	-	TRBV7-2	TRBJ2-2	CASSPGLAHTGELFF	TGTGCCAGCAGCCCCGGACTAGCGCACACCGGGGAGCTGTTTTTT